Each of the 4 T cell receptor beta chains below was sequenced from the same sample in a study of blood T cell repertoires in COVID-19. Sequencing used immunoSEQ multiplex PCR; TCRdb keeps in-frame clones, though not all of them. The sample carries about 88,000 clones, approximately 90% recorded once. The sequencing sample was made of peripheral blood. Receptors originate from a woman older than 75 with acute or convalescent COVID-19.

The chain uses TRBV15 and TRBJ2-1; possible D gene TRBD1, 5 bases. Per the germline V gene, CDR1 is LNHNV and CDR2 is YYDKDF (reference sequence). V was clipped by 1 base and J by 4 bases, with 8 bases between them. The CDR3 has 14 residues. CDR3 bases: TGTGCCACCAGCAGAGGGGGCACTTACAATGAGCAGTTCTTC. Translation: CATSRGGTYNEQFF. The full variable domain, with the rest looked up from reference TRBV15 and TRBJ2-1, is DAMVIQNPRYQVTQFGKPVTLSCSQTLNHNVMYWYQQKSSQAPKLLFHYYDKDFNNEADTPDNFQSRRPNTSFCFLDIRSPGLGDTAMYLCATSRGGTYNEQFFGPGTRLTVL.

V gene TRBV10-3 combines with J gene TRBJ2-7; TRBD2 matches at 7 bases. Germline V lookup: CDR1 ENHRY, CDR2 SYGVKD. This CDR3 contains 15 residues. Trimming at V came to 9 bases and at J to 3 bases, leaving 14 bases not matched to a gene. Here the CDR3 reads CAINDLGGTNYEQYF. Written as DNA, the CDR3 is TGTGCCATTAACGACCTGGGTGGGACTAACTACGAGCAGTACTTC.

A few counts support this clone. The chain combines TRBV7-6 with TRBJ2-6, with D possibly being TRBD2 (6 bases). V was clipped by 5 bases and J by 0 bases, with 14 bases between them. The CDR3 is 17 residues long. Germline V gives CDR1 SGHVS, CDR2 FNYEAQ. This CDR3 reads CASSQGLSGSGANVLTF. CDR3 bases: TGTGCCAGCAGCCAGGGCCTTAGCGGCTCTGGGGCCAACGTCCTGACTTTC.

DNA of the CDR3: TGTGCCAGCAGCTTGCGACAGGGAGCCTACGAGCAGTACTTC. Translated, it gives CASSLRQGAYEQYF. V and J are TRBV7-2 and TRBJ2-7; TRBD1 matches 7 bases. V dropped 3 bases and J dropped 2; count of bases not matched to a gene: 4. Germline V lookup: CDR1 SGHTA, CDR2 FQGNSA. The CDR3 covers 14 residues.